This T cell receptor (beta chain) was observed in a study of T cells in Graves' hyperthyroidism and ophthalmopathy. This clonotype has a handful of counts. CDR3 length: 18 amino acids. V lost 5 bases and J lost 2; bases outside the gene matches: 11. The germline V gene has CDR1 KGHSH and CDR2 LQKENI. Diagnostic assessment was based on clinical symptoms, serum thyroxine and TRAb, thyroid ultrasound and orbital computed tomography. The source material, RNA transcripts, was used to amplify TCR beta CDR3 regions. The TCR CDR3 was amplified in a first-round RT-PCR using the HTBI primer set. TCRdb re-called the multiplex PCR reads with MiXCR, one entry per CDR3 protein. This table holds around 350,000 distinct CDR3 sequences, about 14% found once.

This receptor was taken from a woman in her thirties with Graves' ophthalmopathy. The sequencing input was blood. This chain uses TRBV18 with TRBJ2-6, with 8 bases identical to TRBD1. This CDR3 is CASSTVRTGKTGANVLTF. The DNA for the CDR3 is TGTGCCAGCTCAACGGTCCGGACAGGGAAGACTGGGGCCAACGTCCTGACTTTC.